The 32 T cell receptor beta chains given below trace back to one sample, sequenced in a study of T-cell reconstitution after alpha-beta-depleted transplantation in children. Unique molecular identifiers were incorporated into the prepared TCRbeta library. TCRdb fed the PCR reads into MiXCR, producing one record per CDR3 protein. This sample has 500,000 to 750,000 distinct CDR3 sequences, with 10% to 15% found just once. Sequencing was performed on PBMCs, mostly from graft donor cells, taken 360 days after TCRalphabeta/CD19-depleted stem cell transplant. The source of these receptors is a male patient between 10 and 17 years old who had a stem cell transplant for acute myeloid leukemia, so the T cells may come from the graft donor.

This clonotype was seen more than once but under ten times. The V and J genes are TRBV7-8 and TRBJ2-7; 7 bases fit TRBD2. J was trimmed by 3 bases and V by 9 bases; bases with no gene match: 14. CDR1 and CDR2 from the germline V gene are SGHVS and FQNEAQ. This CDR3 spans 15 amino acids. CDR3 nucleotide sequence: TGTGCCAGTCAGCCCGGCACGGGAGGATTCTACGAGCAGTACGTC. Translating it yields CASQPGTGGFYEQYV.

This clonotype showed up just a few times. This chain connects TRBV30 to TRBJ2-5; TRBD2 aligns across 8 bases. V dropped 6 bases and J dropped 4; count of bases not matched to a gene: 13. This CDR3 contains 15 residues. Germline V gives CDR1 GTSNPN, CDR2 SVGIG (reference sequence). The CDR3 nucleotides read TGTGCCTGCCCCTCTGGGGGACGGGAGGGAGAGACCCAGTACTTC. The encoded protein is CACPSGGREGETQYF.

This chain connects TRBV20-1 to TRBJ2-5, with 8 positions matching TRBD2. This CDR3 has 16 residues. Trimming at V came to 3 bases and at J to 5 bases, leaving 14 bases not matched to a gene. Germline V gives CDR1 DFQATT, CDR2 SNEGSKA (reference sequence). CDR3 loop: CSASPLISGIGETQYF. DNA for the CDR3: TGCAGTGCTAGCCCCCTGATTAGCGGGATAGGCGAGACCCAGTACTTC.

This clonotype was counted only a few times. Here the CDR3 reads CASSPRTTAYEQYF. The CDR3 DNA reads as TGCGCCAGCAGCCCCCGGACTACAGCCTACGAGCAGTACTTC. The V call is TRBV5-1, the J call TRBJ2-7; D is perhaps TRBD2 (6 bases). Germline CDR1 is SGHRS and CDR2 is YFSETQ. Deletions cut 4 bases from V and 2 bases from J, with 13 bases between. This CDR3 region has 14 residues.

This clonotype was counted at least ten times. The chain links TRBV20-1 to TRBJ2-7, with D maybe TRBD2 (6 bases). V was cut by 5 bases and J by 4 bases, with 15 bases left in between. CDR3 length: 13 amino acids. Germline V gene lookup returns CDR1 DFQATT and CDR2 SNEGSKA (reference sequence). The CDR3 here is CSAPAWDFYEQYF. As DNA, the CDR3 is TGCAGTGCTCCCGCATGGGACTTTTACGAGCAGTACTTC.

This clonotype was picked up a small number of times. Mismatch with germline at one junction end may stem from a read error. The chain combines TRBV28 with TRBJ2-6, with D perhaps TRBD1 (6 bases). Per the germline V gene, CDR1 is MDHEN and CDR2 is SYDVKM. This CDR3 has 18 residues. Here the CDR3 reads CASSESDRPSLWAYVLTF. DNA for the CDR3: TGTGCCAGCAGTGAAAGCGACAGGCCTAGCCTCTGGGCCTACGTCCTGACTTTC.

Ten or more counts support this clonotype. The genes are TRBV29-1 and TRBJ2-7, with D possibly being TRBD1 (6 bases). With 4 bases removed from V and 0 bases from J, the gap between germline ends came to 13 bases. The germline V gene has CDR1 SQVTM and CDR2 ANQGSEA. The CDR3 runs 14 residues. Here the CDR3 reads CSVGPRGSSYEQYF. CDR3 coding DNA: TGCAGCGTTGGTCCCAGGGGCAGCTCCTACGAGCAGTACTTC.

The CDR3 DNA reads TGCAGTGCCCTAGCGGGAGACTATGAGCAGTTCTTC. Encoded protein: CSALAGDYEQFF. This chain connects TRBV20-1 to TRBJ2-1; 10 nucleotides agree with TRBD2. The CDR3 is made up of 12 amino acids. V was pared by 6 bases and J by 8 bases, with 4 bases of the junction left unmatched. Germline CDR1 and CDR2: DFQATT and SNEGSKA (reference sequence).

This clonotype was found a few times. The genes are TRBV11-2 and TRBJ2-5; the match to TRBD1 covers 7 bases. The junction had 9 bases not matched to a gene; V was cut back by 4 bases and J by 4 bases. Germline-derived CDR1 and CDR2 are SGHAT and FQNNGV. The CDR3 extends over 15 amino acids. CDR3 amino acids: CASSSLNRGAETQYF. CDR3 bases: TGTGCCAGCAGCTCGTTAAACAGGGGCGCAGAGACCCAGTACTTC.

This clonotype was picked up a small number of times. This chain links TRBV9 with TRBJ2-1, with D possibly matching TRBD2 (5 bases). V was clipped by 3 bases and J by 1 base, with 14 bases between them. CDR1 and CDR2 from the germline V gene are SGDLS and YYNGEE. This CDR3 contains 16 residues. CDR3 sequence (DNA): TGTGCCAGCAGCGCTCAACGGGGTCTGTCCTACAATGAGCAGTTCTTC. It translates to CASSAQRGLSYNEQFF.

This clonotype was seen only a few times. The chain is built from TRBV4-1 and TRBJ2-1, with no clear D. The CDR3 spans 16 residues. Trimming stripped 4 bases from V and 3 bases from J, with 16 bases between. Germline loops: CDR1 MGHRA, CDR2 YSYEKL. The CDR3 here is CASSRRPENIYNEQFF. In DNA, the CDR3 is TGCGCCAGCAGCCGCCGACCGGAAAATATCTACAATGAGCAGTTCTTC.

This clonotype has more than one count but fewer than ten. The J gene is TRBJ2-2, the V gene TRBV29-1; D uncertain. Trimming shortened V by 5 bases and J by 1 base, and 8 bases separated the two germline ends. The CDR3 totals 13 residues. Germline lookup yields CDR1 SQVTM and CDR2 ANQGSEA. The CDR3 loop reads CSVWVGNTGELFF. The CDR3 region has the DNA TGCAGCGTTTGGGTTGGGAACACCGGGGAGCTGTTTTTT.

CDR3 bases: TGTGCCAGCAGTCCCGGACGTCTCTCCTACAATGAGCAGTTCTTC. It is translated as CASSPGRLSYNEQFF. J is TRBJ2-1 and V is TRBV28; unclear D gene. Per germline, CDR1 MDHEN and CDR2 SYDVKM. The CDR3 extends over 15 amino acids. V gave up 5 bases and J gave up 0 bases, with 11 bases separating them.

This clonotype was found a few times. This chain joins TRBV11-2 and TRBJ2-5, with D maybe TRBD1 (6 bases). The V gene lost 4 bases and the J gene lost 1 base, with 13 bases spanning the gap. The germline CDR1 and CDR2 sequences are SGHAT and FQNNGV. The CDR3 consists of 15 residues. The CDR3 here is CASSYNRAIQETQYF. CDR3 DNA sequence: TGTGCCAGCAGCTACAACAGGGCGATCCAAGAGACCCAGTACTTC.

This clonotype was seen a few times. This chain connects TRBV28 to TRBJ2-1; D is possibly TRBD2 (6 bases). V was trimmed by 6 bases and J by 10 bases, leaving 31 bases between them. In germline, CDR1 is MDHEN, CDR2 SYDVKM. The CDR3 totals 18 residues. DNA for the CDR3: TGTGCCAGCAGACCAAACGTCGGGACCTCCAGCCTAGCGTGGGAGCAGTTCTTC. Translating it yields CASRPNVGTSSLAWEQFF.

This chain links TRBV12-3 or TRBV12-4 with TRBJ2-2; possible D gene TRBD2, 5 bases. The CDR3 loop spans 16 amino acids. Trimming took off 2 bases at V and 4 bases at J, with 14 bases between the two ends. The CDR3 here is CASSLFLERVTGELFF. The DNA for the CDR3 is TGTGCCAGCAGTTTATTCTTAGAGAGGGTCACCGGGGAGCTGTTTTTT.

The sample holds many counts of this clonotype. The gene calls are TRBV6-5 and TRBJ2-1; maybe TRBD2 (6 bases). Germline CDR1 MNHEY, CDR2 SVGAGI. Between the trimmed V and J ends, which lost 6 bases and 9 bases, there was a span of 12 bases. This CDR3 comprises 12 residues. The CDR3 loop reads CASSRGEFEQFF. The CDR3 DNA follows: TGTGCCAGCAGCCGCGGGGAGTTTGAGCAGTTCTTC.

This clonotype has just a few counts. The chain has TRBV7-9 and TRBJ1-2; D call uncertain. CDR1 and CDR2 from the germline V gene are SEHNR and FQNEAQ (reference sequence). V was clipped by 8 bases and J by 0 bases, with 13 bases between them. The CDR3 is 14 amino acids. DNA for the CDR3: TGTGCCAGCGTTAGGGCAGATCCTAACTATGGCTACACCTTC. It is translated as CASVRADPNYGYTF.

The V gene is TRBV25-1, the J gene TRBJ2-5; 9 bases are a match to TRBD2. From germline, CDR1 is MGHDK and CDR2 SYGVNS. The CDR3 covers 15 residues. V shed 1 base and J 3 bases; nucleotides not matched to a gene: 3. CDR3 bases: TGTGCCAGCAGTGAATGGGCGGGGGGGAAAGAGACCCAGTACTTC. This gives the protein CASSEWAGGKETQYF.

V usage is TRBV28 and J usage is TRBJ2-4, with no clear D. The CDR3 spans 16 residues. V gave up 1 base and J gave up 1 base, with 11 bases separating them. The germline gives CDR1 MDHEN, CDR2 SYDVKM. CDR3: CASSLSGAFAKNIQYF. CDR3 bases: TGTGCCAGCAGTTTATCCGGCGCGTTCGCCAAAAACATTCAGTACTTC.

This clonotype came up a few times. The rearrangement links TRBV29-1 to TRBJ2-7, with a weak D call TRBD2 (5 bases). V shed 4 bases and J shed 4 bases, with 17 bases lying between them. The CDR3 extends over 14 amino acids. Per the germline V gene, CDR1 is SQVTM and CDR2 is ANQGSEA. The CDR3 spells CSVVLRIRRYEQYF. The CDR3 nucleotides read TGCAGCGTTGTGCTCCGGATCAGGAGGTACGAGCAGTACTTC.

This clonotype has a handful of counts. The J gene is TRBJ2-1, the V gene TRBV4-3, with TRBD2 identical over 8 bases. Germline CDR1 and CDR2: LGHNA and YSLEER. J gave up 4 bases and V 1 base, and 3 bases lay outside the gene matches. This CDR3 comprises 15 residues. Here the CDR3 reads CASSQGSGAYNEQFF. The DNA for the CDR3 is TGCGCCAGCAGCCAAGGTAGCGGGGCGTACAATGAGCAGTTCTTC.

This chain links TRBV11-3 with TRBJ2-1; no clear D. Per the germline V gene, CDR1 is SGHNT and CDR2 is YENEEA. This CDR3 spans 16 amino acids. The V end lost 5 bases, the J end lost 3 bases, and 17 bases lay between the germline ends. CDR3 sequence reads: CASSPVPRSDYNEQFF. CDR3 bases: TGTGCCAGCAGCCCCGTGCCGCGGTCCGACTACAATGAGCAGTTCTTC.

This clonotype was detected only a few times. This chain connects TRBV7-3 to TRBJ2-4; 12 bases align to TRBD1. Germline loops: CDR1 SGHTA, CDR2 FQGTGA. The CDR3 spans 22 residues. With 6 bases clipped from V and 1 base from J, the junction kept 22 bases outside the gene matches. The CDR3 region is CASSPNRIWGQGAKKAKNIQYF. DNA for the CDR3: TGTGCCAGCAGTCCTAACCGGATCTGGGGACAGGGGGCTAAAAAGGCCAAAAACATTCAGTACTTC.

This chain uses TRBV12-5 with TRBJ2-1; D not certain. V was trimmed by 6 bases and J by 5 bases, leaving 11 bases between them. CDR3 length: 13 residues. Germline CDR1 and CDR2: LGHNT and FRNRAP. The CDR3 coding sequence is TGTGCTAGTGGCCTCAACTATGACAATGAGCAGTTCTTC. Protein: CASGLNYDNEQFF.

The chain joins TRBV20-1 to TRBJ2-7, with TRBD2 identical over 8 bases. CDR1 and CDR2 from the germline V gene are DFQATT and SNEGSKA (reference sequence). Trimming cost V 0 bases and J 1 base; bases outside gene matches: 14. This CDR3 contains 18 residues. The CDR3 nucleotides are TGCAGTGCTAGAGATCAATGGGGTGGGACTAGGCTTTCCTACGAGCAGTACTTC. Translation gives CSARDQWGGTRLSYEQYF.

Notes on this clonotype: This may arise from a read error, as a much more abundant clone is one base away. This chain links TRBV24-1 with TRBJ2-5; D gene uncertain. The CDR3 length is 17 residues. CDR1 is KGHDR and CDR2 is SFDVKD in the germline V gene. Trimming shortened V by 3 bases and J by 1 base, and 17 bases separated the two germline ends. CDR3 DNA sequence: TGTGCCACCAGTGATCCTTCTGATCTCGACTCCCAAGAGACCCAGTACTTC. It encodes CATSDPSDLDSQETQYF.

This clonotype was recorded a few times. The chain carries TRBV15 and TRBJ2-3; D is possibly TRBD2 (5 bases). Between the trimmed V and J ends, which lost 0 bases and 2 bases, there was a span of 12 bases. The CDR3 contains 16 residues. CDR1 is LNHNV, CDR2 YYDKDF, per germline (reference sequence). The CDR3 nucleotides read TGTGCCACCAGCAGAGATGGGGAGCGGATCACAGATACGCAGTATTTT. Translating gives CATSRDGERITDTQYF.

The table lists this clonotype with a few counts. Compared with germline, one end of the junction differs, possibly owing to a read error. The chain has TRBV7-7 and TRBJ2-2; D perhaps matches TRBD1 (6 bases). The CDR3 is 16 amino acids. Germline CDR1 and CDR2: SSHAT and FNYEAQ (reference sequence). The CDR3 reads CASSSTRGQNTGELFF. The CDR3 DNA follows: TGTGCTAGCAGCTCCACTCGGGGACAGAACACCGGGGAGCTGTTTTTT.

This clonotype has a single count. This chain connects TRBV7-3 to TRBJ2-4; D unresolved. V shed 6 bases and J shed 9 bases, with 15 bases lying between them. This CDR3 has 13 amino acids. Per the germline V gene, CDR1 is SGHTA and CDR2 is FQGTGA. CDR3 amino acids: CASRTGPLSIQYF. CDR3 in DNA: TGTGCCAGCAGAACCGGTCCCTTGAGCATTCAGTACTTC.

A few counts support this clonotype. The chain joins TRBV7-3 to TRBJ2-3; perhaps D is TRBD1 or TRBD2 (6 bases each). The V and J ends lost 6 bases and 1 base respectively, with 14 bases between them. This CDR3 has 15 amino acids. The germline CDR1 and CDR2 sequences are SGHTA and FQGTGA. The CDR3 protein is CASSRGGLGTDTQYF. CDR3 DNA: TGTGCCAGCAGTAGAGGGGGACTCGGCACAGATACGCAGTATTTT.

A word on this clonotype: A read error is likely, as this CDR3 ends without the conserved phenylalanine or tryptophan. V and J are TRBV7-9 and TRBJ2-7; TRBD2 matches 7 bases. This CDR3 is built from 17 residues. With 1 base clipped from V and 0 bases from J, the junction kept 9 bases outside the gene matches. Germline assignment: CDR1 SEHNR and CDR2 FQNEAQ (reference sequence). This chain's CDR3 is CASSLGGLAGSSYEQYI. The CDR3 DNA is TGTGCCAGCAGCTTAGGGGGTTTAGCGGGCAGCTCCTACGAGCAGTACATC.